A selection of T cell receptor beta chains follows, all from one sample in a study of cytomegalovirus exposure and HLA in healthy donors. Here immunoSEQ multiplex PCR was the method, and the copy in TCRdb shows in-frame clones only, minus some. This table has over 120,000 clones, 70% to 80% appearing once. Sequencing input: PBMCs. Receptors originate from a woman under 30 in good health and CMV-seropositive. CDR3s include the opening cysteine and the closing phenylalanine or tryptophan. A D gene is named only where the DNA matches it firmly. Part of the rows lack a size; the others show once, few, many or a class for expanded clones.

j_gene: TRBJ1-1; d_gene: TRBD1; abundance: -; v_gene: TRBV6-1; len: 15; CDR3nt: TGTGCCAGCAGTGACGGGACAGGGGCCAACACTAAAGCTTTCTTT; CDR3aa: CASSDGTGANTKAFF
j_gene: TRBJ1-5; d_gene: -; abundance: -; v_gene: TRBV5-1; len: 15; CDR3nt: TGCGCCAGCAGCTTGGAGGGGGGGCAGGGTCAGCCCCAGCATTTT; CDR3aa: CASSLEGGQGQPQHF
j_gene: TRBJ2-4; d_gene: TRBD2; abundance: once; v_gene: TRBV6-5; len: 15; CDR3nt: TGTGCCAGCAGCCCCCCGGGAGGGGCCAAAAACATTCAGTACTTC; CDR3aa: CASSPPGGAKNIQYF
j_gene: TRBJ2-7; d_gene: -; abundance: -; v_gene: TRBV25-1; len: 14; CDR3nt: TGTGCCAGCAGCATGCCGGGACTCCCCTACGAGCAGTACTTC; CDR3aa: CASSMPGLPYEQYF
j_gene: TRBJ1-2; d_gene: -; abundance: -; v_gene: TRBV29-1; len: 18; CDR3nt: TGCAGCGTTGAAGATGCCCACACGGGGAGGCTCGATAACTACGGCTACACCTTC; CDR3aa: CSVEDAHTGRLDNYGYTF
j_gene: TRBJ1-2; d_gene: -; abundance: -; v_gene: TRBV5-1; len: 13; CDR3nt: TGCGCCAGCAGCGGCTGGACAGTCGATGGCTACACCTTC; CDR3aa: CASSGWTVDGYTF
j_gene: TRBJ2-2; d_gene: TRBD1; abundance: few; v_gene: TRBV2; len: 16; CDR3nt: TGTGCCAGCAGGTTGAGGACAGGGGTCGAGGCCGGGGAGCTGTTTTTT; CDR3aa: CASRLRTGVEAGELFF
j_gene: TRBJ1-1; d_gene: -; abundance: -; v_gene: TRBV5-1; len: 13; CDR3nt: TGCGCCAGCAGCAAAGACAGTTTTCGCGAAGCTTTCTTT; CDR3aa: CASSKDSFREAFF
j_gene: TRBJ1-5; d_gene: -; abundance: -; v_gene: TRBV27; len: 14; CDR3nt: TGTGCCAGCAGTTTGGGGGGGGGAAATCAGCCCCAGCATTTT; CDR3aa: CASSLGGGNQPQHF
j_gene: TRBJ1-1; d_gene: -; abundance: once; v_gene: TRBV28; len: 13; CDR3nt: TGTGCCAGCAGCCTCCCAGGGAACACTGAAGCTTTCTTT; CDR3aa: CASSLPGNTEAFF